This is a list of T cell receptor beta chains from one sample in a study of siplizumab effects on memory and regulatory T cells. TCRdb keeps only in-frame clones here, not all; method: immunoSEQ multiplex PCR. The table lists about 100,000 clones, roughly 94% of them singletons. The specimen sequenced was non-Treg CD4+ T cells sorted from blood. The receptor set was obtained from a human donor in good health. Both conserved end residues are part of each CDR3. The order of the fields is V gene, J gene, clone size, D gene, CDR3 protein, CDR3 DNA. The D gene is left open where the match is weak. Clone size appears in some rows only: once, few, many, or a class for an expanded clone.

V gene: TRBV7-2; J gene: TRBJ2-5; clone size: -; D gene: TRBD2; CDR3 protein: CASSLGPSGRGETQYF; CDR3 DNA: TGTGCCAGCAGCTTAGGCCCTAGCGGGAGAGGTGAGACCCAGTACTTC
V gene: TRBV18; J gene: TRBJ1-1; clone size: -; D gene: -; CDR3 protein: CASSPKTSQKYMNTEAFF; CDR3 DNA: TGTGCCAGCTCACCTAAGACCTCCCAGAAATATATGAACACTGAAGCTTTCTTT
V gene: TRBV7-9; J gene: TRBJ2-7; clone size: -; D gene: TRBD1; CDR3 protein: CASSNRGQSYEQYF; CDR3 DNA: TGTGCCAGCAGCAATCGGGGACAGTCCTACGAGCAGTACTTC
V gene: TRBV9; J gene: TRBJ1-3; clone size: -; D gene: -; CDR3 protein: CASSARRERGPSGNTIYF; CDR3 DNA: TGTGCCAGCAGCGCAAGGAGAGAGCGGGGGCCTTCTGGAAACACCATATATTTT
V gene: TRBV7-9; J gene: TRBJ2-7; clone size: -; D gene: TRBD1; CDR3 protein: CASSLQQGSDEQYF; CDR3 DNA: TGTGCCAGCAGCTTACAACAGGGGTCCGACGAGCAGTACTTC
V gene: TRBV7-9; J gene: TRBJ1-1; clone size: many; D gene: TRBD1; CDR3 protein: CASSPGQGANAEAFF; CDR3 DNA: TGTGCCAGCAGCCCGGGACAGGGGGCTAACGCTGAAGCTTTCTTT
V gene: TRBV7-3; J gene: TRBJ2-5; clone size: -; D gene: -; CDR3 protein: CASSFPGETQYF; CDR3 DNA: TGTGCCAGCAGCTTTCCCGGAGAGACCCAGTACTTC
V gene: TRBV19; J gene: TRBJ1-5; clone size: -; D gene: -; CDR3 protein: CASSIGRALGSQHF; CDR3 DNA: TGTGCCAGTAGTATTGGGCGGGCCTTAGGGTCCCAGCATTTT
V gene: TRBV4-1; J gene: TRBJ2-2; clone size: -; D gene: -; CDR3 protein: CASSQTGLHTGELFF; CDR3 DNA: TGCGCCAGCAGTCAAACGGGACTGCACACCGGGGAGCTGTTTTTT
V gene: TRBV9; J gene: TRBJ2-5; clone size: -; D gene: -; CDR3 protein: CASSTGTLGQETQYF; CDR3 DNA: TGTGCCAGCAGCACCGGGACCTTGGGGCAAGAGACCCAGTACTTC
V gene: TRBV29-1; J gene: TRBJ2-7; clone size: -; D gene: TRBD1; CDR3 protein: CSVSITQGAAYEQYF; CDR3 DNA: TGCAGCGTTTCCATTACACAGGGGGCGGCCTACGAGCAGTACTTC
V gene: TRBV27; J gene: TRBJ2-3; clone size: -; D gene: -; CDR3 protein: CASSLGQPYLDTQYF; CDR3 DNA: TGTGCCAGCAGTCTCGGACAGCCGTATTTGGATACGCAGTATTTT
V gene: TRBV6-1; J gene: TRBJ2-5; clone size: once; D gene: -; CDR3 protein: CASNLLETQYF; CDR3 DNA: TGTGCCAGCAACCTTTTGGAGACCCAGTACTTC
V gene: TRBV28; J gene: TRBJ2-1; clone size: -; D gene: -; CDR3 protein: CAHGRPFYNEQFF; CDR3 DNA: TGTGCCCACGGCAGGCCATTCTACAATGAGCAGTTCTTC
V gene: TRBV7-9; J gene: TRBJ2-7; clone size: -; D gene: TRBD2; CDR3 protein: CASSLVAGDGPEQYF; CDR3 DNA: TGTGCCAGCAGCTTAGTTGCGGGAGATGGGCCCGAGCAGTACTTC
V gene: TRBV29-1; J gene: TRBJ2-7; clone size: -; D gene: -; CDR3 protein: CSVVLWGPGSYEQYF; CDR3 DNA: TGCAGCGTTGTTTTGTGGGGACCCGGTAGTTACGAGCAGTACTTC
V gene: TRBV5-1; J gene: TRBJ2-7; clone size: -; D gene: TRBD1; CDR3 protein: CASSSGRQGTTYEQYF; CDR3 DNA: TGCGCCAGCAGCTCAGGGAGACAGGGGACGACCTACGAGCAGTACTTC
V gene: TRBV4-1; J gene: TRBJ1-2; clone size: -; D gene: TRBD1; CDR3 protein: CASSQDRGTGIGYYGYTF; CDR3 DNA: TGCGCCAGCAGCCAAGATAGGGGGACAGGGATCGGCTACTATGGCTACACCTTC
V gene: TRBV18; J gene: TRBJ2-5; clone size: -; D gene: TRBD1; CDR3 protein: CASSPGLGQGSQETQYF; CDR3 DNA: TGTGCCAGCTCACCTGGACTTGGACAGGGGTCACAAGAGACCCAGTACTTC
V gene: TRBV30; J gene: TRBJ2-1; clone size: -; D gene: -; CDR3 protein: CAWGRRESNEQFF; CDR3 DNA: TGTGCCTGGGGACGTAGAGAAAGCAATGAGCAGTTCTTC
V gene: TRBV14; J gene: TRBJ2-5; clone size: -; D gene: -; CDR3 protein: CASSQGKRAMETQYF; CDR3 DNA: TGTGCCAGCAGCCAAGGTAAAAGGGCGATGGAGACCCAGTACTTC
V gene: TRBV18; J gene: TRBJ2-2; clone size: -; D gene: TRBD2; CDR3 protein: CASSPRIILAGGPIGGELFF; CDR3 DNA: TGTGCCAGCTCACCACGGATCATACTAGCGGGAGGGCCGATTGGCGGGGAGCTGTTTTTT
V gene: TRBV5-4; J gene: TRBJ2-5; clone size: -; D gene: TRBD1; CDR3 protein: CASSLDETGTGRAETQYF; CDR3 DNA: TGTGCCAGCAGCTTGGATGAGACCGGGACAGGGCGGGCAGAGACCCAGTACTTC
V gene: TRBV6-5; J gene: TRBJ2-6; clone size: once; D gene: -; CDR3 protein: CASSLSAGANVLTF; CDR3 DNA: TGTGCCAGCAGTTTGAGTGCTGGGGCCAACGTCCTGACTTTC
V gene: TRBV7-8; J gene: TRBJ2-7; clone size: -; D gene: -; CDR3 protein: CASSLELALSYEQYF; CDR3 DNA: TGTGCCAGCAGCTTGGAGCTAGCGCTCTCCTACGAGCAGTACTTC
V gene: TRBV7-3; J gene: TRBJ1-1; clone size: -; D gene: -; CDR3 protein: CASSSGRNTEAFF; CDR3 DNA: TGTGCCAGCAGCTCGGGGAGGAACACTGAAGCTTTCTTT
V gene: TRBV6-5; J gene: TRBJ1-3; clone size: once; D gene: TRBD1; CDR3 protein: CASSSTGGSGNTIYF; CDR3 DNA: TGTGCCAGCAGTTCGACAGGGGGGTCTGGAAACACCATATATTTT
V gene: TRBV19; J gene: TRBJ2-6; clone size: -; D gene: -; CDR3 protein: CASSTGLGANVLTF; CDR3 DNA: TGTGCCAGTAGCACGGGCCTTGGGGCCAACGTCCTGACTTTC
V gene: TRBV28; J gene: TRBJ1-6; clone size: -; D gene: TRBD1; CDR3 protein: CASSFGDRVNSPLHF; CDR3 DNA: TGTGCCAGCAGTTTTGGGGACAGGGTAAATTCACCCCTCCACTTT
V gene: TRBV6-7; J gene: TRBJ1-5; clone size: -; D gene: -; CDR3 protein: CASSYLGNQPQHF; CDR3 DNA: TGTGCCAGCAGTTACCTCGGCAATCAGCCCCAGCATTTT
V gene: TRBV7-9; J gene: TRBJ1-4; clone size: -; D gene: TRBD1; CDR3 protein: CASEGQGEGKLFF; CDR3 DNA: TGTGCCAGCGAGGGACAGGGTGAGGGGAAACTGTTTTTT
V gene: TRBV2; J gene: TRBJ1-4; clone size: -; D gene: -; CDR3 protein: CASTKVGSTNEKLFF; CDR3 DNA: TGTGCCAGCACTAAAGTGGGAAGCACTAATGAAAAACTGTTTTTT
V gene: TRBV7-3; J gene: TRBJ2-5; clone size: -; D gene: -; CDR3 protein: CASSLAGRQETQYF; CDR3 DNA: TGTGCCAGCAGCCTAGCAGGTCGACAAGAGACCCAGTACTTC
V gene: TRBV9; J gene: TRBJ2-3; clone size: -; D gene: TRBD2; CDR3 protein: CASSAHLAGRTDTQYF; CDR3 DNA: TGTGCCAGCAGCGCCCATTTAGCGGGACGCACAGATACGCAGTATTTT
V gene: TRBV27; J gene: TRBJ2-5; clone size: -; D gene: TRBD1; CDR3 protein: CASSPPDRGIQETQYF; CDR3 DNA: TGTGCCAGCAGTCCACCCGACAGGGGAATCCAAGAGACCCAGTACTTC
V gene: TRBV28; J gene: TRBJ2-6; clone size: once; D gene: -; CDR3 protein: CASSLYREAVPSGANVLTF; CDR3 DNA: TGTGCCAGCAGTTTATACAGGGAGGCTGTGCCCTCTGGGGCCAACGTCCTGACTTTC
V gene: TRBV11-2; J gene: TRBJ1-2; clone size: -; D gene: TRBD1; CDR3 protein: CASSPIPRQGVYGYTF; CDR3 DNA: TGTGCCAGCAGCCCCATTCCGAGACAGGGCGTCTATGGCTACACCTTC
V gene: TRBV27; J gene: TRBJ2-7; clone size: -; D gene: -; CDR3 protein: CASSWAVPYEQYF; CDR3 DNA: TGTGCCAGCAGTTGGGCAGTACCATACGAGCAGTACTTC
V gene: TRBV28; J gene: TRBJ1-5; clone size: -; D gene: -; CDR3 protein: CASSPVQGLNQPQHF; CDR3 DNA: TGTGCCAGCAGTCCGGTCCAAGGGCTAAATCAGCCCCAGCATTTT
V gene: TRBV18; J gene: TRBJ1-1; clone size: -; D gene: TRBD1; CDR3 protein: CASSPTGVAEAFF; CDR3 DNA: TGTGCCAGCTCGCCAACAGGGGTCGCTGAAGCTTTCTTT
V gene: TRBV9; J gene: TRBJ2-2; clone size: -; D gene: TRBD2; CDR3 protein: CASSVGVAGVGGELFF; CDR3 DNA: TGTGCCAGCAGCGTAGGGGTAGCGGGAGTTGGCGGGGAGCTGTTTTTT
V gene: TRBV15; J gene: TRBJ2-5; clone size: -; D gene: -; CDR3 protein: CATSRAGLETQYF; CDR3 DNA: TGTGCCACCAGCAGAGCGGGATTAGAGACCCAGTACTTC
V gene: TRBV6-1; J gene: TRBJ2-7; clone size: -; D gene: -; CDR3 protein: CASSISTGLPYEQYF; CDR3 DNA: TGTGCCAGCTCCATCTCGACAGGACTTCCCTACGAGCAGTACTTC
V gene: TRBV27; J gene: TRBJ1-1; clone size: -; D gene: -; CDR3 protein: CASSSSSRRTEAFF; CDR3 DNA: TGTGCCAGCAGTTCCTCTAGCCGACGGACTGAAGCTTTCTTT
V gene: TRBV5-1; J gene: TRBJ1-1; clone size: -; D gene: -; CDR3 protein: CASSLGGLEAFF; CDR3 DNA: TGCGCCAGCAGCTTAGGAGGGCTTGAAGCTTTCTTT
V gene: TRBV27; J gene: TRBJ2-5; clone size: -; D gene: -; CDR3 protein: CASGPVGHSETQYF; CDR3 DNA: TGTGCCAGCGGACCAGTTGGACACAGCGAGACCCAGTACTTC